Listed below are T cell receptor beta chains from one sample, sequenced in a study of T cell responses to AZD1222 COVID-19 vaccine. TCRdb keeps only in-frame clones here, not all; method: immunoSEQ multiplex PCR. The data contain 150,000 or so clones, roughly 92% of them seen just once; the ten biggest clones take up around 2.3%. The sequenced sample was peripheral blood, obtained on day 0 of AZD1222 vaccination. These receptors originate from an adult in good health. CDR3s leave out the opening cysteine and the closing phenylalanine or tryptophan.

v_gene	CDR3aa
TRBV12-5	ASGFGYEQY
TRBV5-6	ASSLNRVGEQY
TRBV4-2	ASSPGTGNNQPQH
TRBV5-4	ASSWDRGNTEAF
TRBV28	ASSSHGTALSGYT
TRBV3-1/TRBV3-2	ASSQVRLAGEETQY
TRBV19	ASSITRTPNQPQH
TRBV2	ASSPVEISYEQY
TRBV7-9	ASSPRLAGGNYNEQF
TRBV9	ASSVERSNTGELF
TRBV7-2	ASSLATFSGANVLT
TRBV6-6	ASSYGHKVNTIY
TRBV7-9	ASSLVSRINEKLF
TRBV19	ASSIDGGREYEQY
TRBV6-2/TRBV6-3	ASSQGHFGVYEQY
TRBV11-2	ASSLEGADSGNTIY
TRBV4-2	ASSQDSGLRDGYT
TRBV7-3	ASSLRLRADTQY
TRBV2	ASSVGPGAGANVLT
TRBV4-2	ASSQDRGGQETQY
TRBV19	ASSTIGGDEQF
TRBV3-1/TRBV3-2	ASSQGASGGTETQY
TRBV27	ASSLSLSASYEQY
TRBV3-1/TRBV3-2	ASSLGGPAGETQY
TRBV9	ASSVEGDPNTGELF
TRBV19	ASSKGQGDFQLF
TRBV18	ASSPPGSRDQPQH
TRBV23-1	ASSRAGENGLFYEQY
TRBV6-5	ASSSGGGAWAF
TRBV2	ASSREKAGTGELF
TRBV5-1	ASSLAGQDTEAF
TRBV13	ASKGTTTTSREWAEAF
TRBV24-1	ATSDLRQGDQPQH
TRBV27	ASRKNHRGGVEELF
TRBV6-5	ASSSLTAGEAF
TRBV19	ASKMGQGNYGYT
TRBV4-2	ASSQEGQGGAYEQY
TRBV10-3	AIGTGEGNTIY
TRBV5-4	ASSSPPGTGNGKLF
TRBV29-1	SVAVSGTETQY
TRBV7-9	ASTDGTSGSRGQY
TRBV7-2	ASRGPGLSTDTQY